This T cell receptor (beta chain) was identified in a study of monozygotic twins with inflammatory bowel disease. General study findings and limits: Differences in immunosuppressive treatment may have been a source of added variability in patient repertoires.

The CDR3 has 15 amino acids. Germline-derived CDR1 and CDR2 are SGDLS and YYNGEE. Concerning this clonotype itself: Its antigen is currently unknown.

After re-calling the 5' RACE reads, TCRdb lists one entry per CDR3 protein, DNA absent. The ten top clones account for 2% to 3%, within a sample of 400,000 to 500,000 distinct CDR3 sequences. The source is a human donor with ulcerative colitis or Crohn's disease, or a healthy co-twin of an affected twin (not recorded which). The sequenced sample consisted of blood. The chain has TRBV9 and TRBJ2-3; as DNA is missing, the TRBD1 call by TCRdb cannot be tested. The CDR3 protein is CASTTSGGGPDTQYF.